This TCR beta chain derives from a study of blood T cells in healthy people across ages. Primers used in a second PCR of about 6 to 11 cycles were a sample-barcoded 5' primer and a J-beta primer mix. One entry per CDR3 protein, called by TCRdb with MiXCR from the 5' RACE reads. This table has 750,000 to 1,000,000 distinct CDR3 sequences, almost 30% appearing once. As for this clonotype: One end of the junction is discordant with germline, which a read error may explain.

CDR3 length: 15 amino acids. Germline loops: CDR1 SEHNR, CDR2 FQNEAQ (reference sequence). The same specimen was also included in a second study, on T cells of mothers and their children.

This clonotype was sampled from a woman between 40 and 55 years old in good health. The gene calls are TRBV7-9 and TRBJ2-1; D not certain. The sequencing input was blood. As DNA, the CDR3 is TGTGCCAGCAGCCCCGGAAGGCGCTCCCACAATGAGCAGTTCTTC. It is translated as CASSPGRRSHNEQFF. Combining the CDR3 with reference TRBV7-9 and TRBJ2-1 gives the whole variable domain DTGVSQNPRHKITKRGQNVTFRCDPISEHNRLYWYRQTLGQGPEFLTYFQNEAQLEKSRLLSDRFSAERPKGSFSTLEIQRTEQGDSAMYLCASSPGRRSHNEQFFGPGTRLTVL.